The T cell receptor beta chain under discussion was sequenced for a study of blood T cells in healthy people across ages. This clonotype was recorded many times. The CDR3 totals 14 residues. In germline, CDR1 is KGHSH, CDR2 LQKENI. V lost 2 bases, J lost 0 bases, and 7 bases lay in between. Combining a sample-barcoded 5' primer with a J-beta primer mix, a second PCR ran for about 7 to 12 cycles. Each CDR3 protein gets one entry after TCRdb re-called the 5' RACE reads with MiXCR. The sample yields 540,000 or so distinct CDR3 sequences, 25% to 30% seen once. This clonotype was sampled from a woman in her 70s in good health. This sequence joins TRBV18 and TRBJ1-1; the D gene is possibly TRBD1 (5 bases). The source material was blood. The CDR3 DNA is TGTGCCAGCTCACCAGGGACCCTGAACACTGAAGCTTTCTTT. As protein: CASSPGTLNTEAFF.